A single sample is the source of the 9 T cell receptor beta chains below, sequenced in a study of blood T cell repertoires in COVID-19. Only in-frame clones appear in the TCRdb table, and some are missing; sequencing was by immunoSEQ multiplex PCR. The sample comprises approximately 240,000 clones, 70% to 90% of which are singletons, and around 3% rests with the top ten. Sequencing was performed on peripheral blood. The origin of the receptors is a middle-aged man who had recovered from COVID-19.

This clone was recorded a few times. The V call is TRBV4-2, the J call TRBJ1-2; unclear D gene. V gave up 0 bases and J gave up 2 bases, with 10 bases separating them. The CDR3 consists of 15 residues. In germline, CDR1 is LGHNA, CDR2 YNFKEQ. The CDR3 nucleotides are TGTGCCAGCAGCCAAGAACGAGGGAGGAACTATGGCTACACCTTC. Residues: CASSQERGRNYGYTF.

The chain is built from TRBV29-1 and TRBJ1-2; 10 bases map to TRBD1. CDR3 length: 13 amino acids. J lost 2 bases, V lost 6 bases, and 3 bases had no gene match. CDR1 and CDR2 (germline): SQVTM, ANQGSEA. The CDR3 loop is CSVGQGTNYGYTF. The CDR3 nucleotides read TGCAGCGTGGGACAGGGGACAAACTATGGCTACACCTTC.

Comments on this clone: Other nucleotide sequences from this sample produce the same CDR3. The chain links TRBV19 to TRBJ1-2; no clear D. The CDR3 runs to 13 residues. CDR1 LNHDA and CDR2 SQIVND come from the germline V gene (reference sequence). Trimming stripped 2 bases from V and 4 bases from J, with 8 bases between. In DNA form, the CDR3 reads TGTGCCAGTAGTATACGGGAGTCCTATGGCTACACCTTC. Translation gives CASSIRESYGYTF.

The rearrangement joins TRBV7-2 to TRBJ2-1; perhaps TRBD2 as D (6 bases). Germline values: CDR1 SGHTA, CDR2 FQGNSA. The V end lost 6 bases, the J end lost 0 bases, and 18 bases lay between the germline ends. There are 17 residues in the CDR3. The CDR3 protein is CASRKGGNQGSYNEQFF. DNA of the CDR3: TGTGCCAGCAGGAAGGGCGGGAATCAGGGCTCCTACAATGAGCAGTTCTTC.

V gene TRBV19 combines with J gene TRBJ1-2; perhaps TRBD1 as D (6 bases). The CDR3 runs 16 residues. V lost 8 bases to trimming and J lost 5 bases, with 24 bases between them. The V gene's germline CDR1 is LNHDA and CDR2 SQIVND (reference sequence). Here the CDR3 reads CASEGAGTSGRYGYTF. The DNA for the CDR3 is TGTGCCAGTGAGGGAGCTGGGACAAGTGGTCGTTATGGCTACACCTTC.

The CDR3 DNA follows: TGCGCCAGCAGCCAAGCCCAGGGGGCTTTTCAGCCCCAGCATTTT. This translates into CASSQAQGAFQPQHF. The chain recombines TRBV4-1 with TRBJ1-5, with 8 positions matching TRBD1. The ends lost 1 base at V and 6 bases at J; junction bases unmatched: 5. CDR1 MGHRA and CDR2 YSYEKL come from the germline V gene. The CDR3 consists of 15 residues.

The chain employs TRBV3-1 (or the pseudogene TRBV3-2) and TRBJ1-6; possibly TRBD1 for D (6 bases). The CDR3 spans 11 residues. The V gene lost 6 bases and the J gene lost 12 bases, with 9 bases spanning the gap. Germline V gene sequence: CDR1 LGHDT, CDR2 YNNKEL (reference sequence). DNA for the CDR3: TGTGCCAGCAGAAAACAGGGACCCCTCCACTTT. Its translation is CASRKQGPLHF.

In DNA form, the CDR3 reads TGTGCCAGCAGTTTCGGAGTGGGGAGAGCAACTAATGAAAAACTGTTTTTT. Translation: CASSFGVGRATNEKLFF. V is TRBV28 and J is TRBJ1-4; no clear D. The germline V and J ends were trimmed by 3 bases and 0 bases, with 14 bases remaining between them. CDR1 and CDR2 (germline): MDHEN, SYDVKM. The CDR3 runs to 17 residues.

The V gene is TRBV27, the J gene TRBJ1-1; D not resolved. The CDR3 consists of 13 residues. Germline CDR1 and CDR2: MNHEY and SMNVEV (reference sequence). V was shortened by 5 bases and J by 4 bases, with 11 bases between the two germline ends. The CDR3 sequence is CASSVQSGTEAFF. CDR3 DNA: TGTGCCAGCAGTGTACAGAGTGGCACTGAAGCTTTCTTT.